The present T cell receptor beta chain was sequenced within a study of blood T cell repertoires in COVID-19. A case of COVID-19 had been met by exposed participants within 2 weeks before study entry. CDR3 length equals 15 residues. V was shortened by 0 bases and J by 3 bases, with 13 bases between the two germline ends. Germline V gene lookup returns CDR1 SGHRS and CDR2 YFSETQ. TCRdb's table, derived via immunoSEQ multiplex PCR, lists solely in-frame clones and lacks some. The sample consists of approximately 300,000 clones, 85% of them appearing once. Input material: PBMCs or T cells enriched from blood (not recorded which). The TCR comes from a woman in her thirties who had been exposed to COVID-19. The J gene is TRBJ2-7, the V gene TRBV5-1; D may be TRBD2 (6 bases). This CDR3 reads CASSLAWAGNYEQYF. For the CDR3, the DNA is TGCGCCAGCAGCTTGGCCTGGGCGGGAAACTACGAGCAGTACTTC. The whole variable domain, filled in from reference TRBV5-1 and TRBJ2-7, reads KAGVTQTPRYLIKTRGQQVTLSCSPISGHRSVSWYQQTPGQGLQFLFEYFSETQRNKGNFPGRFSGRQFSNSRSEMNVSTLELGDSALYLCASSLAWAGNYEQYFGPGTRLTVT.